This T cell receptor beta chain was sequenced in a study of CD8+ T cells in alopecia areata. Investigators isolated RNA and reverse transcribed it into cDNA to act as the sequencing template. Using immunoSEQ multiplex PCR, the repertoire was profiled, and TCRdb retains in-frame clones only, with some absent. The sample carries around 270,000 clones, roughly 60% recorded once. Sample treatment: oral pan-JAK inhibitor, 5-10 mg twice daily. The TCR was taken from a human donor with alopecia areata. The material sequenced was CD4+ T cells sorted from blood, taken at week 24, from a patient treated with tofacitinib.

CDR3 nucleotide sequence: TGTGCCAGCAGTCCGCCCGGGACAGGGCGCGAGCAGTACTTC. It yields the protein CASSPPGTGREQYF. The chain combines TRBV27 with TRBJ2-7, with TRBD1 matching 9 bases. Germline V gene lookup returns CDR1 MNHEY and CDR2 SMNVEV (reference sequence). The CDR3 is made up of 14 amino acids. V shed 5 bases, J shed 6 bases, and the junction held 8 bases outside the gene matches.